Below, 10 T cell receptor beta chains from the same sample are listed, as sequenced in a study of OX40 agonist ivuxolimab in advanced cancers. TCRdb keeps only in-frame clones here, not all; method: immunoSEQ multiplex PCR. The repertoire holds 65,000 to 90,000 clones, with over 65% as singletons. Sequencing used CD4+ or CD8+ T cells sorted from blood, obtained in a trial of the OX40 agonist ivuxolimab. These receptors all stem from an adult with an advanced solid tumor such as melanoma, head and neck, liver or kidney cancer.

The chain joins TRBV5-6 to TRBJ1-5; 9 positions match TRBD1. The CDR3 length is 18 residues. V dropped 3 bases and J dropped 1; count of bases not matched to a gene: 11. Germline CDR1 SGHDT, CDR2 YYEEEE. In nucleotides, the CDR3 is TGTGCCAGCAGCTCATATCGGACAGGGGAGGTGAGCAATCAGCCCCAGCATTTT. As protein: CASSSYRTGEVSNQPQHF.

The J gene is TRBJ2-5, the V gene TRBV11-2, with a weak D call TRBD2 (6 bases). Germline values: CDR1 SGHAT, CDR2 FQNNGV. The length of the CDR3 is 13 residues. Trimming removed 3 bases at V and 3 bases at J, with 8 bases between. CDR3 sequence reads: CASSLRGEETQYF. Here the CDR3 DNA reads TGTGCCAGCAGCTTGCGGGGAGAAGAGACCCAGTACTTC.

The V and J genes are TRBV28 and TRBJ1-5, with D perhaps TRBD1 (6 bases). CDR1 is MDHEN and CDR2 is SYDVKM in the germline V gene. The CDR3 loop spans 15 amino acids. V gave up 5 bases and J gave up 6 bases, with 17 bases separating them. In nucleotides, the CDR3 is TGTGCCAGCAGTCCCCTAGGGGAAGGGGGTCAGCCCCAGCATTTT. Its translation: CASSPLGEGGQPQHF.

This clone was found many times. The rearrangement uses TRBV5-3 and TRBJ1-4, with unresolved D. TRBV5-3 qualifies as an ORF whose function is uncertain. The CDR3 sequence is 13 residues long. Trimming left V 0 bases short and J 4 bases short, with 4 bases between. The CDR3 reads CARSLAVNEKLFF. The DNA for the CDR3 is TGTGCCAGAAGCTTGGCAGTTAATGAAAAACTGTTTTTT.

The chain has TRBV7-2 and TRBJ2-6, with TRBD2 as a possible D gene (5 bases). The CDR3 runs 16 residues. CDR1 SGHTA and CDR2 FQGNSA come from the germline V gene. V lost 0 bases to trimming and J lost 2 bases, with 8 bases between them. The CDR3, as DNA: TGTGCCAGCAGCTTAGCCCCGGGAACTGGGGCCAACGTCCTGACTTTC. Its protein product is CASSLAPGTGANVLTF.

This chain connects TRBV28 to TRBJ2-7; 8 bases are shared with TRBD1. V gave up 2 bases and J gave up 5 bases; unmatched junction bases: 5. The CDR3 sequence is 14 residues long. CDR1 MDHEN and CDR2 SYDVKM come from the germline V gene. The DNA for the CDR3 is TGTGCCAGCAGTTTAGGGGACAGGTTCGACGAGCAGTACTTC. Its translation is CASSLGDRFDEQYF.

V usage is TRBV19 and J usage is TRBJ2-6; D is unresolved. In germline, CDR1 is LNHDA, CDR2 SQIVND (reference sequence). The CDR3 loop spans 15 amino acids. V was trimmed by 3 bases and J by 0 bases, leaving 6 bases between them. CDR3 residues: CASSIDTSGANVLTF. The CDR3 nucleotides read TGTGCCAGTAGTATCGACACCTCTGGGGCCAACGTCCTGACTTTC.

The rearrangement uses TRBV19 and TRBJ2-2, with TRBD1 identical over 9 bases. The length of the CDR3 is 14 residues. The V gene end was trimmed by 8 bases and the J gene end by 6 bases; junction bases not matched to a gene: 7. Germline CDR1 reads LNHDA; CDR2 reads SQIVND (reference sequence). The CDR3: CASSTGGAAGELFF. The CDR3 DNA follows: TGTGCCAGTTCCACAGGGGGCGCGGCCGGGGAGCTGTTTTTT.

This clone appeared once. The chain has TRBV7-3 and TRBJ1-1, with D possibly TRBD1 on 5 matching bases. From germline, CDR1 is SGHTA and CDR2 FQGTGA. Trimming took off 2 bases at V and 1 base at J, with 11 bases between the two ends. The CDR3 covers 15 residues. The CDR3 DNA follows: TGTGCCAGCAGCTTATTGGGTGGGGGGAACACTGAAGCTTTCTTT. Protein product: CASSLLGGGNTEAFF.

The chain links TRBV14 to TRBJ2-2, with 9 bases fitting TRBD1. The CDR3 runs to 15 residues. Trimming at V came to 4 bases and at J to 7 bases, leaving 7 bases not matched to a gene. The germline V gene encodes CDR1 SGHDN and CDR2 FVKESK. The CDR3 sequence is CASSLNRGQIGELFF. The CDR3 nucleotides read TGTGCCAGCAGCCTGAACAGGGGGCAAATCGGGGAGCTGTTTTTT.